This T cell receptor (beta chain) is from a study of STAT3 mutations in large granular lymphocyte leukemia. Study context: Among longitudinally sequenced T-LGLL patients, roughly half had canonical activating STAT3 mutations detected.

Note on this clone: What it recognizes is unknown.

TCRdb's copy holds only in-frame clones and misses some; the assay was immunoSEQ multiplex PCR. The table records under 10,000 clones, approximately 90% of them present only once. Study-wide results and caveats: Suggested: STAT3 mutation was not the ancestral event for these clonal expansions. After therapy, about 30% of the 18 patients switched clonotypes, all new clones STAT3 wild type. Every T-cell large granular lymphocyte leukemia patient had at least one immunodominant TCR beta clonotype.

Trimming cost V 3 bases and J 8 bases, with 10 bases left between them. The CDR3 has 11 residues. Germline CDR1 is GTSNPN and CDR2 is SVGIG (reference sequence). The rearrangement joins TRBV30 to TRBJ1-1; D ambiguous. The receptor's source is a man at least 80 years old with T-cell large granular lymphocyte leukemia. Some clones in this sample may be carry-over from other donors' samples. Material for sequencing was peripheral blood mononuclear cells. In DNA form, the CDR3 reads TGTGCCTGGAGGGCAAGTGGAGAAGCTTTCTTT. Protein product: CAWRASGEAFF.